The clone carrying this T cell receptor (beta chain) showed up just once. The antigen is unknown. CDR3 length: 15 amino acids. Trimming cost V 4 bases and J 2 bases; bases outside gene matches: 8. Germline loops: CDR1 SGHKS, CDR2 YYEKEE (reference sequence). Some clones are missing from TCRdb's copy, which holds only in-frame ones; the method was immunoSEQ multiplex PCR. Here the sample spans tens of thousands of clones, 75% to 90% being singletons. These data originate in a study of OX40 agonist ivuxolimab in advanced cancers. Study-wide results and limits: CD8+ T cells (on average) carried more expanded clones than CD4+ T cells. Low normalized T-cell clonal expansion was additionally recorded for some nonresponders.

V gene TRBV5-5 combines with J gene TRBJ1-2; 7 bases agree with TRBD1. This TCR was recovered from an adult with an advanced solid tumor such as melanoma, head and neck, liver or kidney cancer. The sequencing here drew on CD4+ or CD8+ T cells sorted from blood, taken in a trial of the OX40 agonist ivuxolimab. CDR3 region: CASSQGQTLNYGYTF. The CDR3 nucleotides are TGTGCCAGCAGCCAGGGACAGACGTTAAACTATGGCTACACCTTC.